A selection of T cell receptor beta chains follows, all from one sample in a study of regulatory T cells in long-lasting Graves disease. TCRdb redid the calling of the multiplex PCR reads with MiXCR, one entry per CDR3 protein. The sample lists roughly 420,000 distinct CDR3 sequences, 16% occurring once. These sequences were also reported in another study, on T cells in Graves' hyperthyroidism and ophthalmopathy.

The specimen was peripheral blood mononuclear cells (PBMCs), collected at new diagnosis, from a patient treated with antithyroid drugs. The receptors derive from a woman aged 18 to 35 with Graves disease. Each CDR3 is given with its conserved first and last residue. The order of the fields is V gene, J gene, D gene, clone size, CDR3 DNA, CDR3 protein. D genes are given only for firm matches. Expanded clones get a size class; other rows say once, few or many, or leave the size out.

TRBV20-1	TRBJ2-3	.	.	TGCAGTGCCCCCAGGGCCAGCGGCACAGATACGCAGTATTTT	CSAPRASGTDTQYF
TRBV2	TRBJ2-3	.	many	TGTGCCAGCAGTGCCTTGCGGGCCACAGATACGCAGTATTTT	CASSALRATDTQYF
TRBV28	TRBJ2-7	.	many	TGTGCCAGCAGTTCATCCGGGACAATCGAGCAGTACTTC	CASSSSGTIEQYF
TRBV18	TRBJ2-5	TRBD2	few	TGTGCCAGCTCATCCGGGGCCCGACTAGCGGGCCAAGAGACCCAGTACTTC	CASSSGARLAGQETQYF
TRBV19	TRBJ1-1	.	.	TGTGCCAGTAGTGGGGCAGGGATGGTGAACACTGAAGCTTTCTTT	CASSGAGMVNTEAFF
TRBV6-1	TRBJ2-3	.	many	TGTGCCAGCCTCAGCGCCACAGATACGCAGTATTTT	CASLSATDTQYF
TRBV9	TRBJ2-5	.	few	TGTGCCAGCAGCACTCGCGAGGCCGCGGGGACCCAGTACTTC	CASSTREAAGTQYF
TRBV18	TRBJ2-1	TRBD1	many	TGTGCCAGCTCACCACGGACAGGTATCTACAATGAGCAGTTCTTC	CASSPRTGIYNEQFF
TRBV28	TRBJ1-1	.	many	TGTGCCAGCAGTTTGTGGGGCCACGGTTCTGAAGCTTTCTTT	CASSLWGHGSEAFF
TRBV12-5	TRBJ2-7	.	many	TGTGCTAGTGGTTTGGAAGGACCCTACGGGGAGCAGTACTTC	CASGLEGPYGEQYF
TRBV11-2	TRBJ2-1	TRBD2	many	TGTGCCAGCAGCGTTAAAACCGGGACTAGCGGAGCGGGGGAGCAGTTCTTC	CASSVKTGTSGAGEQFF
TRBV15	TRBJ2-7	.	few	TGTGCCACCAGCAGAGATCTGGTTGAACTCCGGGCCTCACCCTCCTACGAGCAGTACTTC	CATSRDLVELRASPSYEQYF
TRBV5-1	TRBJ2-5	.	few	TGCGCCAGCAGCTTTACGGGGGTCCAAGAGACCCAGTACTTC	CASSFTGVQETQYF
TRBV12-3/TRBV12-4	TRBJ1-5	.	many	TGTGCCAGCAGCCACAGCGGGAGGGTGCCCCAGCATTTT	CASSHSGRVPQHF
TRBV28	TRBJ1-1	TRBD1	many	TGTGCCAGCATTGGGGGGACAGGCCACACTGAAGCTTTCTTT	CASIGGTGHTEAFF
TRBV6-1	TRBJ2-7	.	.	TGTGCCTCCAAGGGAGGGGGGACTCACTACGAGCAGTACTTC	CASKGGGTHYEQYF
TRBV20-1	TRBJ2-5	.	.	TGCAGTGCTAGCTTCGTCCAAGAGACCCAGTACTTC	CSASFVQETQYF
TRBV6-5	TRBJ1-1	.	many	TGTGCCAGCAGTTACTCCAGGGGCCCTCTACCCAAAGCTTTCTTT	CASSYSRGPLPKAFF
TRBV6-2/TRBV6-3	TRBJ1-2	.	many	TGTGCCAGCAGCAGGGGTTTCAGCGATGGCTACACCTTC	CASSRGFSDGYTF
TRBV2	TRBJ2-1	.	.	TGTGCCAGCAGTGAATTGGGCGGGATGTCCAATGAGCAGTTCTTC	CASSELGGMSNEQFF
TRBV11-2	TRBJ2-2	TRBD2	.	TGTGCCAGCAGCTTTGTGGCCGGACTAGCGGGCCGTGGCGGGGAGCTGTTTTTT	CASSFVAGLAGRGGELFF
TRBV19	TRBJ2-7	.	.	TGTGCCAGTAGTATAGAAGCGTTCTACGAGCAGTACTTC	CASSIEAFYEQYF
TRBV2	TRBJ1-5	.	many	TGTGCCAGCACGGAGGGGGTTCAGCCCCAGCATTTT	CASTEGVQPQHF
TRBV20-1	TRBJ2-5	TRBD1	many	TGCAGTGCTCGACAGGGGCCAGAGACCCAGTACTTC	CSARQGPETQYF
TRBV7-6	TRBJ2-3	TRBD1	few	TGTGCCAGCAGCTTAGCCCCCCCAACAGGGGGCCTTAGCACAGATACGCAGTATTTT	CASSLAPPTGGLSTDTQYF
TRBV12-3/TRBV12-4	TRBJ1-2	.	few	TGTGCCAGCAGTTTTGTCTCCAGGGGAAGAGGCTACACCTTC	CASSFVSRGRGYTF
TRBV19	TRBJ2-1	TRBD2	few	TGTGCCAGTAGTAGTCCCCTCAAGCGGGAGTTTATAATCAATGAGCAGTTCTTC	CASSSPLKREFIINEQFF
TRBV12-3/TRBV12-4	TRBJ2-2	.	.	TGTGCCAGCAGTTTAGCTTCCGGGGTGGGCACCGGGGAGCTGTTTTTT	CASSLASGVGTGELFF
TRBV12-3/TRBV12-4	TRBJ2-3	TRBD2	.	TGTGCCAGCAGTCGGGGAGGGAGCACAGATACGCAGTATTTT	CASSRGGSTDTQYF
TRBV18	TRBJ1-2	.	.	TGTGCCAGCTCACTCCAGATACACGGATTATCCTATGGCTACACCTTC	CASSLQIHGLSYGYTF
TRBV12-3/TRBV12-4	TRBJ2-1	TRBD1	many	TGTGCCAGCAGCAACCCCGGGACAGGGGAAATTGAGCAGTTCTTC	CASSNPGTGEIEQFF
TRBV20-1	TRBJ1-6	.	.	TGCAGTGCTAGATCCCCGGGACGGAGAAATTCACCCCTCCACTTT	CSARSPGRRNSPLHF
TRBV27	TRBJ2-1	.	many	TGTGCCAGCAGTGTTCCGGGACGGCGGGCCTATGAGCAGTTCTTC	CASSVPGRRAYEQFF
TRBV28	TRBJ2-1	TRBD2	many	TGTGCCAGCAGTGCCGGGACTAGCGGGAAATATGAGCAGTTCTTC	CASSAGTSGKYEQFF
TRBV16	TRBJ2-7	TRBD1	many	TGTGCCAGCACCATAACGGGACAGGTGCCCGGTATGGGGCAGTACTTC	CASTITGQVPGMGQYF
TRBV9	TRBJ1-2	TRBD1	.	TGTGCCAGCAGCAAATCTACAGGGGACGCAGGTGGCTACACCTTC	CASSKSTGDAGGYTF
TRBV5-1	TRBJ2-7	.	.	TGCGCCAGCAGCTTGGATATAGCCTACGAGCAGTACTTC	CASSLDIAYEQYF
TRBV24-1	TRBJ1-5	.	.	TGTGCCACCAGTGAAGGTTATAGCAATCAGCCCCAGCATTTT	CATSEGYSNQPQHF
TRBV6-1	TRBJ2-7	TRBD2	few	TGTGCCAGCACCTATAGCGGGAGAATCGAGCAGTACTTC	CASTYSGRIEQYF
TRBV6-2/TRBV6-3	TRBJ2-7	TRBD2	few	TGTGCCAGCAGTTACTCTCAAGCGGGAGGGCCCTACGAGCAGTACTTC	CASSYSQAGGPYEQYF
TRBV19	TRBJ1-1	.	many	TGTGCCAGTAGTGCCTCCTCGAACACTGAAGCTTTCTTT	CASSASSNTEAFF
TRBV5-1	TRBJ2-1	TRBD2	few	TGCGCCAGCAGCTTGTCAAGACTAGCGGGAGATTTTGCAAATGAGCAGTTCTTC	CASSLSRLAGDFANEQFF
TRBV9	TRBJ2-1	TRBD1	.	TGTGCCAGCAGTCGGACAGGGGTTGAGCAGTTCTTC	CASSRTGVEQFF
TRBV27	TRBJ2-5	.	many	TGTGCCAGCAGTGCCTTGGGGTTTGAGACCCAGTACTTC	CASSALGFETQYF
TRBV20-1	TRBJ2-5	TRBD2	many	TGCAGTGCTAGAGAGGGACTAGCGGGAAATCAAGAGACCCAGTACTTC	CSAREGLAGNQETQYF
TRBV6-5	TRBJ1-5	.	.	TGTGCCAGCAGTTCTGGGCAGCCCCAGCATTTT	CASSSGQPQHF